In its sample, the clone carrying this T cell receptor (beta chain) was seen a few times. As yet, its antigen is unknown. The data were obtained in a study of T cell repertoires in cytomegalovirus infection. Across the whole study: Public TCR beta signatures were indicative of both CMV infection and a matching HLA type. Study results and caveats: The study found HLA-C-restricted CMV-specific TCR beta clonotypes dominating the ex vivo response.

TCRdb re-derived calls from the reads in MiXCR, one entry per CDR3 protein. The table shows around 710,000 distinct CDR3 sequences, with 25% to 35% occurring only once. V gave up 3 bases and J gave up 5 bases, with 16 bases separating them. This CDR3 spans 15 amino acids. Germline-derived CDR1 and CDR2 are WSHSY and SAAADI. This TCR came from a human donor in good health (CMV status not recorded). Some clones in this sample may be carry-over from other donors' samples. The gene calls are TRBV10-2 and TRBJ2-5; D is possibly TRBD2 (7 bases). Sequencing used cultured CD8+ T cells from PBMCs, obtained from culture after CMV antigen stimulation. CDR3 nucleotide sequence: TGCGCCAGCAGTGACGGCGGGGGCCGAAGGGAGACCCAGTACTTC. It encodes CASSDGGGRRETQYF.